The rows below give T cell receptor beta chains drawn from one sample of a study of response to subunit inactivated influenza vaccine. TCRdb analysed the RT-PCR reads with MiXCR anew, one entry per CDR3 protein. The data show roughly 570,000 distinct CDR3 sequences, 14% seen once. The sample here was PBMCs from blood, taken 11 to 12 days after vaccination. The receptors were sampled from a man aged 50 to 59 who received an inactivated influenza vaccine. Each CDR3 is given with its conserved first and last residue. D genes are given only for firm matches. The size entry is marked missing in some rows and otherwise reads once, few, many or a size class.

TRBV3-1	-	TRBJ2-3	many	CASSQGRTDTQYF	TGTGCCAGCAGCCAAGGACGGACAGATACGCAGTATTTT
TRBV27	TRBD2	TRBJ2-7	-	CASSPRGGSATYEQYF	TGTGCCAGCAGCCCGCGGGGCGGGAGTGCAACCTACGAGCAGTACTTC
TRBV7-9	TRBD1	TRBJ1-6	many	CASRLEQGAPLHF	TGTGCCAGCAGACTCGAACAGGGGGCACCCCTCCACTTT
TRBV20-1	TRBD2	TRBJ2-5	-	CSARTSGDQETQYF	TGCAGTGCTAGGACTAGCGGGGATCAAGAGACCCAGTACTTC
TRBV2	-	TRBJ2-3	-	CASSGRNTDTQYF	TGTGCCAGCAGCGGCAGAAACACAGATACGCAGTATTTT
TRBV7-2	-	TRBJ2-1	few	CASSLLGGFGEQFF	TGTGCCAGCAGCTTACTGGGAGGTTTTGGCGAGCAGTTCTTC
TRBV20-1	-	TRBJ1-5	few	CSARVSMTQPQHF	TGCAGTGCTAGAGTTAGCATGACTCAGCCCCAGCATTTT
TRBV12-5	-	TRBJ2-6	-	CASGLNSGANVLTF	TGTGCTAGTGGTTTGAACTCTGGGGCCAACGTCCTGACTTTC
TRBV7-9	TRBD2	TRBJ2-5	-	CASSLWLAGRETQYF	TGTGCCAGCAGCTTATGGCTAGCGGGGCGAGAGACCCAGTACTTC
TRBV7-2	TRBD2	TRBJ2-1	-	CASSYQRGGHNEQFF	TGTGCCAGCAGCTACCAGCGGGGGGGCCACAATGAGCAGTTCTTC
TRBV12-3/TRBV12-4	-	TRBJ1-6	few	CASSLPGGRSPLHF	TGTGCCAGCAGTTTACCCGGGGGGCGATCACCCCTCCACTTT
TRBV10-3	-	TRBJ2-3	few	CAISPRSLGITDTQYF	TGTGCCATCAGTCCAAGGTCCCTTGGGATCACAGATACGCAGTATTTT
TRBV7-9	TRBD1	TRBJ1-4	few	CASSLRTGTNEKLFF	TGTGCCAGCAGCTTGCGGACAGGAACTAATGAAAAACTGTTTTTT
TRBV3-1	-	TRBJ2-7	-	CASRAPGVPSYEQYF	TGTGCCAGCAGAGCTCCGGGAGTCCCCTCCTATGAGCAGTACTTC
TRBV28	TRBD2	TRBJ2-1	few	CASSLGLAGGQRVYNEQFF	TGTGCCAGCAGTTTAGGACTAGCGGGGGGGCAAAGGGTTTACAATGAGCAGTTCTTC
TRBV4-2	TRBD1	TRBJ2-7	-	CASSQETRDRGGEQYF	TGTGCCAGCAGCCAAGAAACCCGGGACAGGGGTGGAGAGCAGTACTTC
TRBV20-1	TRBD1	TRBJ2-3	few	CSASVPDRAPDTQYF	TGCAGTGCTAGCGTCCCGGACAGGGCCCCGGATACGCAGTATTTT
TRBV7-2	-	TRBJ2-1	many	CASSLVIGADNEQFF	TGTGCCAGCAGCTTAGTTATCGGGGCAGACAATGAGCAGTTCTTC
TRBV28	TRBD2	TRBJ2-1	few	CATGGGVRYNEQFF	TGTGCCACTGGGGGGGGGGTCCGTTACAATGAGCAGTTCTTC
TRBV18	TRBD1	TRBJ2-7	few	CASSRRQGSVGEQYF	TGTGCCAGCTCACGACGACAGGGGTCCGTGGGAGAGCAGTACTTC
TRBV12-3/TRBV12-4	-	TRBJ1-1	few	CASSLAERTEAFF	TGTGCCAGCAGTTTAGCGGAGAGGACTGAAGCTTTCTTT
TRBV14	TRBD2	TRBJ2-3	few	CASSQYLAGGTDTQYF	TGTGCCAGCAGCCAATATCTCGCGGGAGGTACAGATACGCAGTATTTT
TRBV10-2	-	TRBJ2-2	few	CASSEWGPGELFF	TGCGCCAGCAGTGAGTGGGGGCCCGGGGAGCTGTTTTTT
TRBV10-2	TRBD2	TRBJ2-5	-	CASTGVSGGPEEQETQYF	TGCGCCAGCACGGGGGTTAGCGGGGGGCCCGAAGAACAAGAGACCCAGTACTTC
TRBV12-3/TRBV12-4	TRBD1	TRBJ2-1	few	CASSLAGGGHEQFF	TGTGCCAGCAGTTTGGCAGGGGGCGGCCATGAGCAGTTCTTC
TRBV18	-	TRBJ2-2	-	CASSRTGLDTGELFF	TGTGCCAGCTCGCGAACAGGGTTGGACACCGGGGAGCTGTTTTTT
TRBV5-1	-	TRBJ2-5	few	CASSRTKEARGETQYF	TGCGCCAGCAGCCGTACCAAAGAAGCCAGGGGAGAGACCCAGTACTTC
TRBV12-3/TRBV12-4	TRBD2	TRBJ2-3	few	CASSLAIRGAGADTQYF	TGTGCCAGCAGTTTAGCGATCCGAGGGGCGGGAGCGGATACGCAGTATTTT
TRBV15	-	TRBJ2-3	few	CATSGPVGRWADTQYF	TGTGCCACCAGCGGCCCCGTAGGGAGATGGGCAGATACGCAGTATTTT
TRBV5-1	TRBD2	TRBJ2-3	few	CASSDGLAGGHRDTQYF	TGCGCCAGCAGCGACGGACTAGCGGGAGGGCATCGGGATACGCAGTATTTT
TRBV28	-	TRBJ1-5	-	CASSFPRLPQHF	TGTGCCAGCAGTTTCCCCCGTTTGCCCCAGCATTTT
TRBV20-1	-	TRBJ2-1	-	CSAFADYSYNEQFF	TGCAGTGCGTTCGCCGACTACTCCTACAATGAGCAGTTCTTC
TRBV9	-	TRBJ1-4	-	CASSVGSPATLNEKLFF	TGTGCCAGCAGCGTAGGTAGCCCGGCAACCTTAAATGAAAAACTGTTTTTT
TRBV29-1	-	TRBJ1-2	many	CSALAGAGYGYTF	TGCAGCGCCCTAGCGGGGGCGGGCTATGGCTACACCTTC
TRBV20-1	-	TRBJ2-5	few	CSAESLGLKETQYF	TGCAGTGCCGAATCTTTAGGGCTTAAAGAGACCCAGTACTTC
TRBV10-3	-	TRBJ2-1	-	CAISVDGTSGNEQFF	TGTGCCATCAGTGTCGACGGGACATCAGGGAATGAGCAGTTCTTC
TRBV20-1	-	TRBJ1-2	-	CSAGAYGYTF	TGCAGTGCGGGGGCGTATGGCTACACCTTC
TRBV12-3/TRBV12-4	-	TRBJ1-5	many	CASSFLRGARQPQHF	TGTGCCAGCAGTTTTCTCAGGGGAGCTAGACAGCCCCAGCATTTT
TRBV25-1	-	TRBJ2-7	few	CASSDSYRGLPYEQYF	TGTGCCAGCAGTGATTCTTATCGGGGACTTCCCTACGAGCAGTACTTC
TRBV20-1	TRBD2	TRBJ2-4	few	CSARTSGGLSLAKNIQYF	TGCAGTGCTAGGACTAGCGGGGGCTTATCGCTAGCCAAAAACATTCAGTACTTC
TRBV18	TRBD1	TRBJ1-1	many	CASSRQGSLGTEAFF	TGTGCCAGCTCAAGACAGGGATCCTTGGGCACTGAAGCTTTCTTT
TRBV15	-	TRBJ2-1	-	CATSRGGLGQQGYNEQFF	TGTGCCACCAGCAGAGGAGGCCTGGGACAACAAGGGTACAATGAGCAGTTCTTC